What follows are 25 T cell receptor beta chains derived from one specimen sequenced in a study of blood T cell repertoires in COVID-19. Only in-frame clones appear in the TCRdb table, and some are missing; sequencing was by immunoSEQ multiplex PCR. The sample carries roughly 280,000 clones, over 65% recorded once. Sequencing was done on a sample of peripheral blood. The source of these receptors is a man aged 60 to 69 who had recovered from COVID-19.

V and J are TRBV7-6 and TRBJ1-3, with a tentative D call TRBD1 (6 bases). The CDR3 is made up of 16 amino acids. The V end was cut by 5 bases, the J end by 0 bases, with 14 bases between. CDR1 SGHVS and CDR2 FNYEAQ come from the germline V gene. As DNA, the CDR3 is TGTGCCAGCAGCCCAACCCCGGGACACTCTGGAAACACCATATATTTT. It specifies CASSPTPGHSGNTIYF.

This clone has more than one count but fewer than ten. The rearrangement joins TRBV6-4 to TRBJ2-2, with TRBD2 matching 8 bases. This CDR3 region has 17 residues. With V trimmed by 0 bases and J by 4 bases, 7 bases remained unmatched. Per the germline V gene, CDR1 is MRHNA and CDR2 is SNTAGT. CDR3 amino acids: CASSDSGLAGVTGELFF. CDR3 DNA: TGTGCCAGCAGTGACTCCGGGCTAGCGGGTGTCACCGGGGAGCTGTTTTTT.

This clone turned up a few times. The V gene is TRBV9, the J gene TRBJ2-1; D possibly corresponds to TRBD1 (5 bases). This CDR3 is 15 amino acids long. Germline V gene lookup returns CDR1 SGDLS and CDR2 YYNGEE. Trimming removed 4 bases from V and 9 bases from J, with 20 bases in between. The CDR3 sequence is CASSPLGADGSEQFF. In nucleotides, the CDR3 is TGTGCCAGCAGCCCTTTAGGGGCAGATGGTAGTGAGCAGTTCTTC.

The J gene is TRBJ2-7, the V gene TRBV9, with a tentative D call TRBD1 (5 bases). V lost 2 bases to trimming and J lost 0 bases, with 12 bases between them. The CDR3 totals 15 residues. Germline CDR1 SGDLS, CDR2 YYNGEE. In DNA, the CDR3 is TGTGCCAGCAGCGTGAGCGCCAGGGCCTCCTACGAGCAGTACTTC. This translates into CASSVSARASYEQYF. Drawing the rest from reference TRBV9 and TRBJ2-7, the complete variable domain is DSGVTQTPKHLITATGQRVTLRCSPRSGDLSVYWYQQSLDQGLQFLIQYYNGEERAKGNILERFSAQQFPDLHSELNLSSLELGDSALYFCASSVSARASYEQYFGPGTRLTVT.

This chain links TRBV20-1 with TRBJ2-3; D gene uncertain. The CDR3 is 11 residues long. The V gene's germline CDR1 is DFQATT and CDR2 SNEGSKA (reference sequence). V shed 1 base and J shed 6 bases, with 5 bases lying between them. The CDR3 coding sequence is TGCAGTGCTAGAGCCGCGGATACGCAGTATTTT. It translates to CSARAADTQYF.

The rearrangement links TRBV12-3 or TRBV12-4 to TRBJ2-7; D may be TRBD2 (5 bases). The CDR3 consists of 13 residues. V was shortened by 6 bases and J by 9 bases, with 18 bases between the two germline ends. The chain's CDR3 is CASSFRLEGGQYF. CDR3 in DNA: TGTGCCAGCAGCTTTAGGCTAGAGGGCGGGCAGTACTTC.

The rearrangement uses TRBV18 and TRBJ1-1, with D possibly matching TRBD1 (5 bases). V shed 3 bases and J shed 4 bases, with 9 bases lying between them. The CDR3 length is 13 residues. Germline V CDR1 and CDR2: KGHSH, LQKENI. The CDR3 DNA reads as TGTGCCAGCTCACCGGGGCAGAGCACTGAAGCTTTCTTT. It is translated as CASSPGQSTEAFF.

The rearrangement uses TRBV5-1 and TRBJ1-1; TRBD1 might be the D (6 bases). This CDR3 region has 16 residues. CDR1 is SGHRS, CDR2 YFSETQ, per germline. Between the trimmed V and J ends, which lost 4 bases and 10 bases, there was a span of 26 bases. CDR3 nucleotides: TGCGCCAGCAGCCCGACAGGCAGAGGGGGAGGGGAGGCAGCTTTCTTT. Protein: CASSPTGRGGGEAAFF.

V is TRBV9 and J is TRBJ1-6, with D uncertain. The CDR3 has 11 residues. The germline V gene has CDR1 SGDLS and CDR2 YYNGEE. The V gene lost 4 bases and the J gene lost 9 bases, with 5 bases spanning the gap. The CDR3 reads CASSSRSPLHF. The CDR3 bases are TGTGCCAGCAGCTCCCGTTCACCCCTCCACTTT.

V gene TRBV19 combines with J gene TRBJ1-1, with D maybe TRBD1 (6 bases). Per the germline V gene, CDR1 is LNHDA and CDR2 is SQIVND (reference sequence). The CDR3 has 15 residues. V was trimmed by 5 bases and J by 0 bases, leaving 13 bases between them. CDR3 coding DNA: TGTGCCAGTAGTCGGGGGGCCCTATTGAACACTGAAGCTTTCTTT. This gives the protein CASSRGALLNTEAFF.

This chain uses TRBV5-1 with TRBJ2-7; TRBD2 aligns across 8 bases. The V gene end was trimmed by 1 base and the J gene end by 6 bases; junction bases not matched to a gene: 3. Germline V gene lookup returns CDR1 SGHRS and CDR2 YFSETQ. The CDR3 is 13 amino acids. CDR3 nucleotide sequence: TGCGCCAGCAGCTTGTTAGCGGGGACCGAGCAGTACTTC. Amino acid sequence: CASSLLAGTEQYF.

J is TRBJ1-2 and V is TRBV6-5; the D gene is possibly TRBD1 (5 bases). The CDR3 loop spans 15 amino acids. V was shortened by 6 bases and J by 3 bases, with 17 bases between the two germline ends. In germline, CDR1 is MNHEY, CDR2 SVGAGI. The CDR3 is CASRFGTEGYYGYTF. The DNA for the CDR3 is TGTGCCAGCAGATTCGGGACGGAGGGTTACTATGGCTACACCTTC.

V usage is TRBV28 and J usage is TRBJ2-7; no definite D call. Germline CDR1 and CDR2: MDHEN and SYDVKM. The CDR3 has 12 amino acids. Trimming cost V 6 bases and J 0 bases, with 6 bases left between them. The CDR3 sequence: CASRRSSYEQYF. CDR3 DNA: TGTGCCAGCAGGAGGAGCTCCTACGAGCAGTACTTC.

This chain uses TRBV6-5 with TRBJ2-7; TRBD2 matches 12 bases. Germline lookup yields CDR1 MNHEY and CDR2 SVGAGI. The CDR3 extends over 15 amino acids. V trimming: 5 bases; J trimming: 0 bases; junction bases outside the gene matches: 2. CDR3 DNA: TGTGCCAGCAGTCTAGCGGGGGGGGTCTCCTACGAGCAGTACTTC. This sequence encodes CASSLAGGVSYEQYF.

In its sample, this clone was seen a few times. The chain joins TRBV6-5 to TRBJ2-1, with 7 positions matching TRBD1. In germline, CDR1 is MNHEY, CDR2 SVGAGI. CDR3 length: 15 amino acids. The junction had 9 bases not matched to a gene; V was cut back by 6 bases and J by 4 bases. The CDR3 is CASRKTRQGYNEQFF. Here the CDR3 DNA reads TGTGCCAGCAGAAAAACGAGACAGGGTTACAATGAGCAGTTCTTC.

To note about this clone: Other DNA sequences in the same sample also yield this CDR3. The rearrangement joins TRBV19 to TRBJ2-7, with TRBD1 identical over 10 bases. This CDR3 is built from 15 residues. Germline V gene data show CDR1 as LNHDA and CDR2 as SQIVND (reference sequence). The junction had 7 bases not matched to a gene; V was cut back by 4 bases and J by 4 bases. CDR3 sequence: CASSTTGTGVYEQYF. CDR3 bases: TGTGCCAGTAGTACGACCGGGACAGGGGTGTACGAGCAGTACTTC.

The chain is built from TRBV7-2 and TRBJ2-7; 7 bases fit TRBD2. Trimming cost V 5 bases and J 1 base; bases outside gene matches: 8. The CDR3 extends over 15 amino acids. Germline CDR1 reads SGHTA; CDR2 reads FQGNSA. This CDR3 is CASSRVSGESYEQYF. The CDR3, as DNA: TGTGCCAGCAGCCGGGTGAGCGGGGAATCCTACGAGCAGTACTTC.

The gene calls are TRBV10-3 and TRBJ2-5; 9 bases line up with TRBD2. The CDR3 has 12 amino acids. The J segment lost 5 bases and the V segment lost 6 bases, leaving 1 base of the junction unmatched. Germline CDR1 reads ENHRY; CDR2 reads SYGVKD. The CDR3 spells CAISGLAETQYF. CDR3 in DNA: TGTGCCATCAGCGGACTAGCGGAGACCCAGTACTTC.

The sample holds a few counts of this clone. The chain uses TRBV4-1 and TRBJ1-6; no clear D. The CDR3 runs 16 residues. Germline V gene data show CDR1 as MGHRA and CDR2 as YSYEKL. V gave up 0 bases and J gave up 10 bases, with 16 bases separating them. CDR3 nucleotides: TGCGCCAGCAGCCAAGATCGGGGTGACTCAGGATCACCCCTCCACTTT. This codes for CASSQDRGDSGSPLHF.

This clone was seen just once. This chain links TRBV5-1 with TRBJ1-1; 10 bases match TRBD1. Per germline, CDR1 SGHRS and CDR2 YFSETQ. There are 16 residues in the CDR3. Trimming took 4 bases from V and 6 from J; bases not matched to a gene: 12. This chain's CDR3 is CASSAGTGVVTAEAFF. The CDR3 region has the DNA TGCGCCAGCAGCGCCGGGACAGGGGTTGTCACAGCTGAAGCTTTCTTT.

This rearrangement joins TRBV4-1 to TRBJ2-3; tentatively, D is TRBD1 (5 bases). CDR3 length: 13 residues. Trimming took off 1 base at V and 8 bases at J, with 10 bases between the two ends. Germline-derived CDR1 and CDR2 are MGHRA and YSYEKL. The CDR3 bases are TGCGCCAGCAGCCAAGCCAGGGCAGCTACGCAGTATTTT. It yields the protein CASSQARAATQYF.

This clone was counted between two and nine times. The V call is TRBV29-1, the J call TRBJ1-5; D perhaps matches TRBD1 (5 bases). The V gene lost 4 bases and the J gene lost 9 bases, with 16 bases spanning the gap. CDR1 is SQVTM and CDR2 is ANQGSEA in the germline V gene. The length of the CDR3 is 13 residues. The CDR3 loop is CSVAEGTLGPQHF. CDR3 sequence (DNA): TGCAGCGTTGCAGAGGGGACTTTGGGGCCCCAGCATTTT.

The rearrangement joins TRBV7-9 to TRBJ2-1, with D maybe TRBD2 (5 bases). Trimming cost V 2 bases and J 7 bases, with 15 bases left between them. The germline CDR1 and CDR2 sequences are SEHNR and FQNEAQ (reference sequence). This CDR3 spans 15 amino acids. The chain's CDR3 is CASSLPRRLGNEQFF. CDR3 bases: TGTGCCAGCAGCTTACCTCGGAGGTTGGGAAATGAGCAGTTCTTC.

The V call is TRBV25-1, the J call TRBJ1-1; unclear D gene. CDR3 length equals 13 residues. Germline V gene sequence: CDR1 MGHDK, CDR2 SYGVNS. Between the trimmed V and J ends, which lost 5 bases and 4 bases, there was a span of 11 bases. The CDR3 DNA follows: TGTGCCAGCAGTCAATCTATGGTCACTGAAGCTTTCTTT. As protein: CASSQSMVTEAFF.

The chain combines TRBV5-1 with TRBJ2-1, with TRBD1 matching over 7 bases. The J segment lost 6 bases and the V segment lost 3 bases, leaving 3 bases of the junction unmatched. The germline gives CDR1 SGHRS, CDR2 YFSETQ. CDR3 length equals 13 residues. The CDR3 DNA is TGCGCCAGCAGCTCGGGACAGATCAATGAGCAGTTCTTC. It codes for CASSSGQINEQFF.